What follows is one T cell receptor (beta chain) and its context. Its antigen is unidentified. The data stem from a study of T cell responses to AZD1222 COVID-19 vaccine. Study-wide points: Among those given AZD1222, only five to seven were seropositive at baseline. Spike-spanning, vaccine-associated CD4 TCRs were dominant at 160-218 and 743-854. Repertoires were obtained solely post-peak T cell response.

Sequenced by immunoSEQ multiplex PCR; TCRdb stores in-frame clones only, minus some. This sample has 90,000 to 100,000 clones, with over 75% found just once. The V gene's germline CDR1 is GTSNPN and CDR2 SVGIG (reference sequence). The CDR3 has 11 amino acids. Trimming shortened V by 0 bases and J by 10 bases, and 7 bases separated the two germline ends. The V call is TRBV30, the J call TRBJ2-1; perhaps TRBD2 as D (6 bases). The sample was peripheral blood, taken on day 0 of AZD1222 vaccination. The receptor was derived from an adult in good health. The CDR3 DNA reads as TGTGCCTGGAGTGTCGCGGGGGAGCAGTTCTTC. The encoded protein is CAWSVAGEQFF.